This T cell receptor beta chain came from a study of a mutant IDH1 vaccine in newly diagnosed glioma. Time point in this sample: week 35, safety follow-up. A 20-mer mutant IDH1 peptide at 300 ug was injected subcutaneously with topical imiquimod. Concerning this clone itself: What it recognizes is unknown.

TCRdb keeps only in-frame clones here, not all; method: immunoSEQ multiplex PCR. Of tens of thousands of clones in the sample, approximately 80% were seen once. The CDR3 spans 17 residues. Germline values: CDR1 GTSNPN, CDR2 SVGIG (reference sequence). Germline trimming cut 0 bases from V and 1 base from J; bases unmatched to any gene: 10. This clonotype was sampled from a woman in her fifties or sixties with glioma. The chain carries TRBV30 and TRBJ2-7; TRBD2 aligns across 9 bases. Sequences were derived from PBMCs, sampled from a glioma patient whose treatment included an IDH1 peptide vaccine. The chain's CDR3 is CAWSVGLATDLSYEQYF. The DNA of the CDR3 is TGTGCCTGGAGTGTAGGACTAGCGACAGACTTATCCTACGAGCAGTACTTC.